This entry features one T cell receptor beta chain sequence. The antigen remains undetermined. The data belong to a study of metastatic and nonmetastatic thyroid tumors. About the study: Repertoires were compared across blood and tumor or nodule tissue from malignant and benign thyroid patients. Findings of the study overall: Significantly higher TCR beta diversity was reportedly seen in malignant thyroid tumors than benign nodules, in blood and tumor.

In the authors' methods: A papillary thyroid cancer distant-metastasis classifier was built from CDR3 differences across clinicopathological groups. MiXCR reprocessed the PCR reads for TCRdb. These V and J calls rely on TCRdb rather than the paper's analysis. Of about 93,000 clones in the sample, over 9.5% were seen once. Not a single patient had been given any form of treatment at any point before undergoing thyroid surgery. CDR1 DFQATT and CDR2 SNEGSKA come from the germline V gene (reference sequence). The CDR3 is made up of 16 amino acids. Germline trimming cut 0 bases from V and 2 bases from J; bases unmatched to any gene: 5.

Sequencing used blood. The source of this sequence is a female donor with papillary thyroid cancer or a benign thyroid nodule (not recorded which). Some clones in this sample may be carry-over from other donors' samples. The chain is built from TRBV20-1 and TRBJ1-3, with TRBD1 matching 9 bases. The DNA of the CDR3 is TGCAGTGCTAGAGATAGGACAGGGGAAGCTGGAAACACCATATATTTT. Translation: CSARDRTGEAGNTIYF.